The 23 T cell receptor beta chains below were found in one sample sequenced in a study of T cells after yellow fever vaccination. A single record per CDR3 protein comes from TCRdb applying MiXCR to the 5' RACE reads. This table has hundreds of thousands of distinct CDR3 sequences, roughly a sixth appearing once. Here the sequenced sample was PBMCs, taken before the yellow fever booster vaccination. The source is a young man who received the YFV17D yellow fever vaccine.

This clonotype was detected a few times. The chain couples TRBV7-8 to TRBJ2-3, with TRBD1 matching over 8 bases. V trimming: 5 bases; J trimming: 6 bases; junction bases outside the gene matches: 13. The length of the CDR3 is 16 residues. Germline V gene lookup returns CDR1 SGHVS and CDR2 FQNEAQ. The CDR3: CASSHKRTGGKDTQYF. The CDR3 nucleotides are TGTGCCAGCAGCCACAAGCGTACAGGGGGTAAGGATACGCAGTATTTT.

This clonotype has more than one count but fewer than ten. This chain joins TRBV7-3 and TRBJ2-1, with TRBD2 as a possible D gene (5 bases). CDR1 is SGHTA, CDR2 FQGTGA, per germline. Trimming took 5 bases from V and 0 from J, leaving 14 bases between them. The CDR3 length is 16 residues. The CDR3 sequence is CASSPTTLSSYNEQFF. The CDR3 nucleotides are TGTGCCAGCAGCCCGACTACCCTTAGCTCCTACAATGAGCAGTTCTTC.

This clonotype was picked up a small number of times. V and J are TRBV6-2 or TRBV6-3 and TRBJ1-5; 7 bases align to TRBD1. Per the germline V gene, CDR1 is MNHEY and CDR2 is SVGEGT. CDR3 length equals 16 residues. Trimming removed 7 bases from V and 3 bases from J; junction bases left unmatched: 12. The CDR3, as DNA: TGTGCCAGCACCTCACCTCAGGACAGGACCAATCAGCCCCAGCATTTT. It translates to CASTSPQDRTNQPQHF.

A few counts support this clonotype. The chain links TRBV20-1 to TRBJ2-7; D is uncertain. V was pared by 0 bases and J by 3 bases, with 3 bases between. CDR1 DFQATT and CDR2 SNEGSKA come from the germline V gene (reference sequence). The CDR3 consists of 11 residues. The CDR3 nucleotides read TGCAGTGCTAGAGATCACTACGAGCAGTACTTC. This sequence encodes CSARDHYEQYF.

In this sample, this clonotype turned up a few times. The CDR3 is CASSVAGQPSTDTQYF. The CDR3 DNA reads TGTGCCAGCAGCGTAGCGGGCCAACCCAGCACAGATACGCAGTATTTT. V and J are TRBV9 and TRBJ2-3; D ambiguous. Germline CDR1 reads SGDLS; CDR2 reads YYNGEE. Trimming left V 0 bases short and J 0 bases short, with 11 bases between. The CDR3 loop spans 16 amino acids.

This clonotype was counted a few times. The chain carries TRBV20-1 and TRBJ2-1; D is perhaps TRBD2 (7 bases). This CDR3 comprises 13 residues. Germline V CDR1 and CDR2: DFQATT, SNEGSKA (reference sequence). Here the CDR3 reads CAERRGGGNEQFF. The CDR3, as DNA: TGCGCGGAGCGGAGGGGGGGCGGGAATGAGCAGTTCTTC.

The gene calls are TRBV6-2 or TRBV6-3 and TRBJ1-2, with D possibly matching TRBD1 (5 bases). With 7 bases removed from V and 4 bases from J, the gap between germline ends came to 16 bases. The length of the CDR3 is 14 residues. The germline CDR1 and CDR2 sequences are MNHEY and SVGEGT. The CDR3 region is CASTEFDGTYGYTF. As DNA, the CDR3 is TGTGCCAGCACCGAATTCGACGGGACCTATGGCTACACCTTC.

This rearrangement joins TRBV24-1 to TRBJ2-1, with D unresolved. The CDR3 runs 9 residues. Germline V gene lookup returns CDR1 KGHDR and CDR2 SFDVKD. The V and J ends lost 9 bases and 12 bases respectively, with 8 bases between them. CDR3 sequence reads: CATGPGQFF. DNA of the CDR3: TGTGCCACCGGCCCCGGGCAGTTCTTC.

This clonotype was seen a handful of times. The V gene is TRBV6-2 or TRBV6-3, the J gene TRBJ2-7; D possibly corresponds to TRBD1 (5 bases). CDR1 is MNHEY and CDR2 is SVGEGT in the germline V gene. V lost 4 bases to trimming and J lost 4 bases, with 14 bases between them. The CDR3 consists of 14 residues. In nucleotides, the CDR3 is TGTGCCAGCAGTTTTTCGGATGGGGCTTACGAGCAGTACTTC. Translating it yields CASSFSDGAYEQYF.

This clonotype was seen more than once but under ten times. The chain links TRBV12-3 or TRBV12-4 to TRBJ1-5; 9 bases agree with TRBD1. The CDR3 is 14 residues long. Losses at the gene ends were 8 bases for V and 4 bases for J; bases not matched to a gene: 6. Here the CDR3 reads CASAPGTGNQPQHF. The CDR3 nucleotides are TGTGCCAGCGCTCCCGGGACAGGGAATCAGCCCCAGCATTTT.

The chain links TRBV12-3 or TRBV12-4 to TRBJ2-5, with D perhaps matching TRBD2 (6 bases). The germline V and J ends were trimmed by 10 bases and 4 bases, with 16 bases remaining between them. This CDR3 is 13 amino acids long. CDR3 bases: TGTGCCACCAAAGAGGGAGGTAGAGAGACCCAGTACTTC. It is translated as CATKEGGRETQYF.

This clonotype turned up a few times. The V and J genes are TRBV6-5 and TRBJ2-4; D is unresolved. Trimming shortened V by 4 bases and J by 0 bases, and 10 bases separated the two germline ends. Per the germline V gene, CDR1 is MNHEY and CDR2 is SVGAGI. The CDR3 length is 15 residues. Written as DNA, the CDR3 is TGTGCCAGCAGTTCTTACCGTCTAGCCAAAAACATTCAGTACTTC. The encoded protein is CASSSYRLAKNIQYF.

This sequence joins TRBV5-1 and TRBJ2-7; 12 bases are shared with TRBD2. This CDR3 contains 17 residues. Germline CDR1 and CDR2: SGHRS and YFSETQ. V dropped 0 bases and J dropped 0; count of bases not matched to a gene: 4. CDR3 amino acids: CASSLGLAGELSYEQYV. The CDR3 nucleotides are TGCGCCAGCAGCTTGGGACTAGCGGGGGAACTCTCCTACGAGCAGTACGTC.

This sequence joins TRBV10-3 and TRBJ2-1, with 7 nucleotides matching TRBD1. This CDR3 contains 15 residues. Looked up from germline, CDR1 is ENHRY and CDR2 is SYGVKD. V dropped 6 bases and J dropped 0; count of bases not matched to a gene: 5. CDR3 coding DNA: TGTGCCATCAGAAACAGGGGAAGCTCCTACAATGAGCAGTTCTTC. Translation gives CAIRNRGSSYNEQFF.

A note on this clonotype: Being one base from a much bigger clone, this may be a read error. The CDR3 is CASTQDGASGADTQYF. The CDR3 nucleotides read TGTGCCAGCACCCAAGACGGGGCCTCAGGGGCAGATACGCAGTATTTT. This chain links TRBV4-2 with TRBJ2-3, with a tentative D call TRBD1 (6 bases). The CDR3 loop spans 16 amino acids. Germline CDR1 LGHNA, CDR2 YNFKEQ.

The chain links TRBV6-2 or TRBV6-3 to TRBJ1-5, with a weak D call TRBD1 (5 bases). V lost 8 bases and J 7 bases, leaving 21 bases between the germline ends. The CDR3 extends over 15 amino acids. Germline V CDR1 and CDR2: MNHEY, SVGEGT. The CDR3 DNA follows: TGTGCCAGCTTCCCGGGGGGGTCCCTAGGACAGCCCCAGCATTTT. Its protein is CASFPGGSLGQPQHF.

This chain links TRBV7-3 with TRBJ2-4; D gene uncertain. The germline gives CDR1 SGHTA, CDR2 FQGTGA. The CDR3 runs 13 residues. The V and J ends lost 5 bases and 5 bases respectively, with 10 bases between them. CDR3 amino acids: CASSPHGENIQYF. The CDR3 region has the DNA TGTGCCAGCAGCCCCCACGGAGAAAACATTCAGTACTTC.

The J gene is TRBJ1-5, the V gene TRBV2, with D tentatively TRBD1 (5 bases). CDR3 size: 13 residues. CDR1 is SNHLY and CDR2 is FYNNEI in the germline V gene. Trimming removed 4 bases from V and 8 bases from J, with 12 bases in between. The CDR3 coding sequence is TGTGCCAGCAGTGTCTACCTAGGGGAGCCCCAGCATTTT. Protein sequence: CASSVYLGEPQHF.

This chain connects TRBV28 to TRBJ2-3; a possible D gene is TRBD2 (6 bases). Trimming cost V 5 bases and J 1 base, with 13 bases left between them. Germline CDR1 is MDHEN and CDR2 is SYDVKM. CDR3 length equals 15 residues. The DNA of the CDR3 is TGTGCCAGCAGTCCGGCTCGGAGGGGCACAGATACGCAGTATTTT. Protein sequence: CASSPARRGTDTQYF.

The sample holds a few counts of this clonotype. The chain recombines TRBV20-1 with TRBJ2-1, with D perhaps matching TRBD1 or TRBD2 (5 bases each). The CDR3 consists of 13 residues. V gave up 5 bases and J gave up 8 bases, with 16 bases separating them. The germline gives CDR1 DFQATT, CDR2 SNEGSKA (reference sequence). CDR3 sequence (DNA): TGCAGTGCTGCCCGGGACCCTGGGGATGAGCAGTTCTTC. Residues: CSAARDPGDEQFF.

This clonotype occurred many times. The J gene is TRBJ2-7, the V gene TRBV12-3 or TRBV12-4; weak D call: TRBD2 (5 bases). The CDR3 is 13 residues long. Trimming pared 3 bases from V and 4 bases from J, leaving 10 bases between. CDR3 protein: CASSFDSVYEQYF. The CDR3 DNA reads as TGTGCCAGCAGTTTCGATAGCGTGTACGAGCAGTACTTC.

This clonotype was counted a few times. The chain carries TRBV29-1 and TRBJ1-5, with D perhaps matching TRBD1 (6 bases). CDR1 SQVTM and CDR2 ANQGSEA come from the germline V gene. The V and J ends lost 7 bases and 2 bases respectively, with 15 bases between them. This CDR3 is 14 amino acids long. CDR3 region: CSASSQGGNQPQHF. CDR3 DNA sequence: TGCAGCGCGAGCTCACAGGGCGGCAATCAGCCCCAGCATTTT.

The chain links TRBV9 to TRBJ1-6; 7 bases map to TRBD1. Germline loops: CDR1 SGDLS, CDR2 YYNGEE. The length of the CDR3 is 14 residues. The ends lost 3 bases at V and 6 bases at J; junction bases unmatched: 3. CDR3: CASSADRFNSPLHF. The CDR3 DNA sequence: TGTGCCAGCAGCGCGGACAGGTTTAATTCACCCCTCCACTTT.